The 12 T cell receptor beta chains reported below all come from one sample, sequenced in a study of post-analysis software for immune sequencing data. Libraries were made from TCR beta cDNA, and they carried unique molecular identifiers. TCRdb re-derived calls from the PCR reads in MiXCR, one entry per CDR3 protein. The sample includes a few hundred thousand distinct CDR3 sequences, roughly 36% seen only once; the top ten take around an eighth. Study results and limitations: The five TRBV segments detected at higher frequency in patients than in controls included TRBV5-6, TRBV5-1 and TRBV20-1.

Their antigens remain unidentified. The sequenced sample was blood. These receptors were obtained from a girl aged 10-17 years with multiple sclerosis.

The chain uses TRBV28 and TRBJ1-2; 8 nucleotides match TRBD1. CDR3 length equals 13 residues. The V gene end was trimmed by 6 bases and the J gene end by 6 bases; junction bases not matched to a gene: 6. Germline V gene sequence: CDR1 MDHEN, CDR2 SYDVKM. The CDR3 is CASRPLTGDGYTF. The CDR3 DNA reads TGTGCCAGCAGACCCCTGACAGGGGATGGCTACACCTTC.

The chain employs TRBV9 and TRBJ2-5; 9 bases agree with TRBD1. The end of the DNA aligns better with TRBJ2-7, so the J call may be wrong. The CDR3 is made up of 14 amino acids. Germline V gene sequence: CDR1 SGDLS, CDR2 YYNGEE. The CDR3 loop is CASSTGQGSYEQYF. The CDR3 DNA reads TGTGCCAGCAGCACGGGACAGGGATCCTACGAGCAGTACTTC.

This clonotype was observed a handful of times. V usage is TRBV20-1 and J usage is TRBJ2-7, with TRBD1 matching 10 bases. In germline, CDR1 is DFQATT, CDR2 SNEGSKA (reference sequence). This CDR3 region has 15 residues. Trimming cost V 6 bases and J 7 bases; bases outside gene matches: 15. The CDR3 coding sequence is TGCAGTGCAAAGGCGGCGGACAGGGGGAAAGAAGAGCAGTACTTC. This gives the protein CSAKAADRGKEEQYF.

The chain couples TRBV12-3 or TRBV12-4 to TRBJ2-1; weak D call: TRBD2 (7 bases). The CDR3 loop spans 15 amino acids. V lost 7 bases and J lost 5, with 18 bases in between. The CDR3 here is CASTAQRGGHNEQFF. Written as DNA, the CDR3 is TGTGCCAGCACCGCTCAGAGGGGGGGACACAATGAGCAGTTCTTC.

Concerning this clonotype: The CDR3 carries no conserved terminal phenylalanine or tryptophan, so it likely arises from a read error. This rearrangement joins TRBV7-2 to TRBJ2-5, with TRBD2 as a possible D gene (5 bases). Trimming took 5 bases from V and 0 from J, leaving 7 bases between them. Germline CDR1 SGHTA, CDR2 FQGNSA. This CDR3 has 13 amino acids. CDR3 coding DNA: TGTGCCAGCAGCGCGGGCCACCAAGAGACCCAGTACATC. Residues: CASSAGHQETQYI.

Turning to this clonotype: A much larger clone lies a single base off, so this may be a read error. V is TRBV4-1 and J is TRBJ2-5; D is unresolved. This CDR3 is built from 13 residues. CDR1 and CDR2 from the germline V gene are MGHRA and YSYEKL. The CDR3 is CTSSLYVGETQYF. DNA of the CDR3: TGCACCAGCAGCCTTTACGTCGGGGAGACCCAGTACTTC.

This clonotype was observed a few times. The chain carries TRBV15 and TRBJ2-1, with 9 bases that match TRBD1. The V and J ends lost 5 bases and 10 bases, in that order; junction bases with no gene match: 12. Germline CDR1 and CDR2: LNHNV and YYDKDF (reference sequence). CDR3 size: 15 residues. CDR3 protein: CATSPRDRVGGEQFF. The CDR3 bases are TGTGCCACCAGCCCTAGGGACAGGGTCGGTGGGGAGCAGTTCTTC. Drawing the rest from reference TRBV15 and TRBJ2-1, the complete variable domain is DAMVIQNPRYQVTQFGKPVTLSCSQTLNHNVMYWYQQKSSQAPKLLFHYYDKDFNNEADTPDNFQSRRPNTSFCFLDIRSPGLGDTAMYLCATSPRDRVGGEQFFGPGTRLTVL.

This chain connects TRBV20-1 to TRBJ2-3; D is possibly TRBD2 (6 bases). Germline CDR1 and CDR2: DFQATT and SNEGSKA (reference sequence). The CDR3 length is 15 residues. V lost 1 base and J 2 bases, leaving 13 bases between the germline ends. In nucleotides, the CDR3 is TGCAGTGCTAGAGTGGGCGGGGCGATCACAGATACGCAGTATTTT. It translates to CSARVGGAITDTQYF.

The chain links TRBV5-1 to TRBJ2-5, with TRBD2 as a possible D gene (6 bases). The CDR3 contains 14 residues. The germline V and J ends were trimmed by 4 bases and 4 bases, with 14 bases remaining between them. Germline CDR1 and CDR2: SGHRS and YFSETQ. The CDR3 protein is CASSDHGGGETQYF. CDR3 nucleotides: TGCGCCAGCAGCGACCATGGGGGAGGAGAGACCCAGTACTTC.

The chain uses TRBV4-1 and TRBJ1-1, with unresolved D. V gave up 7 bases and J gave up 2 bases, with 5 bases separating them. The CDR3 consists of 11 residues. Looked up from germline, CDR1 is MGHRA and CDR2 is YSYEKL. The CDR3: CASKTNTEAFF. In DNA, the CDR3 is TGCGCCAGCAAAACTAACACTGAAGCTTTCTTT.

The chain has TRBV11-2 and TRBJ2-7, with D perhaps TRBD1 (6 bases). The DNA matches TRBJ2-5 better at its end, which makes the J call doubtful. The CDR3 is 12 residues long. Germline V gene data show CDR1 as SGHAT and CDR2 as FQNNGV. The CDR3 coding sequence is TGTGCCAGCAGCCAGGGGAAGGAGACCCAGTACTTC. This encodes CASSQGKETQYF.

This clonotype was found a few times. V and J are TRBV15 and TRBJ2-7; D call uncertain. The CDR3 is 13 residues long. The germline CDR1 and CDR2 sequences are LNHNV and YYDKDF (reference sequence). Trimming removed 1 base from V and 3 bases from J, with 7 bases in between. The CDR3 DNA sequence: TGTGCCACCAGCAGAGTGGCCGGCTACGAGCAGTACTTC. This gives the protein CATSRVAGYEQYF.